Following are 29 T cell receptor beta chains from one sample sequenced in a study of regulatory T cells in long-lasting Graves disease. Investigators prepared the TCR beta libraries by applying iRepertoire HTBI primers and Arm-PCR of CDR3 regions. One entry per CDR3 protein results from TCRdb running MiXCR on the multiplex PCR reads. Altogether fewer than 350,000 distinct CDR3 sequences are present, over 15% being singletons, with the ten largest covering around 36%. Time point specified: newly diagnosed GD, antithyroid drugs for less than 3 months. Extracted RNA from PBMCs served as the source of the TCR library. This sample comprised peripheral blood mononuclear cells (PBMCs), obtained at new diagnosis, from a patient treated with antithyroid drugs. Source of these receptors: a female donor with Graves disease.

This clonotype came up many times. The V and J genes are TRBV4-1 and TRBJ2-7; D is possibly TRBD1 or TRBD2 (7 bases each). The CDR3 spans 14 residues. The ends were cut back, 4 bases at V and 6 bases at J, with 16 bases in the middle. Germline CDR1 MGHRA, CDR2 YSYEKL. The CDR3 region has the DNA TGCGCCAGCAGCCGAGCCCCAGGGGGGGGCGAGCAGTACTTC. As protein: CASSRAPGGGEQYF.

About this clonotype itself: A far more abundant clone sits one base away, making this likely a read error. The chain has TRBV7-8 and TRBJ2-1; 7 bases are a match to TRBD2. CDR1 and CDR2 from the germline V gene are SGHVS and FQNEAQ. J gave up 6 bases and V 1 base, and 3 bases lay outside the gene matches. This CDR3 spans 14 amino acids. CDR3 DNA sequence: TGTGCCAGCAGCTTAGTAGTAGCGGGCAATGAGCAGTTCTTC. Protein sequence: CASSLVVAGNEQFF. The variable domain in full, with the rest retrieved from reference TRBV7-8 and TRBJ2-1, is GAGVSQSPRYKVAKRGQDVALRCDPISGHVSLFWYQQALGQGPEFLTYFQNEAQLDKSGLPSDRFFAERPEGSVSTLKIQRTQQEDSAVYLCASSLVVAGNEQFFGPGTRLTVL.

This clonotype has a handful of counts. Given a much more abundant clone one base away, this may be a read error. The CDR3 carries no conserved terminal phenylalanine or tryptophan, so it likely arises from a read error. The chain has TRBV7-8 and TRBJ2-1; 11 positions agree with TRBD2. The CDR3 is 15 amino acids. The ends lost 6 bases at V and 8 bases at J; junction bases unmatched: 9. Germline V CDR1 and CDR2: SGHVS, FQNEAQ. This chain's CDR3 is CASSQTSGSVDEQFL. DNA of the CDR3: TGTGCCAGCAGTCAAACTAGCGGGAGTGTCGATGAGCAGTTCCTC.

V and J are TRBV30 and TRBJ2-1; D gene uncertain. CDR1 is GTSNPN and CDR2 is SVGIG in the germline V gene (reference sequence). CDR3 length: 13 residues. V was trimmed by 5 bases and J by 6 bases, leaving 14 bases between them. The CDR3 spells CAWRGDWANEQFF. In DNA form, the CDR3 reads TGTGCCTGGCGTGGGGATTGGGCCAATGAGCAGTTCTTC.

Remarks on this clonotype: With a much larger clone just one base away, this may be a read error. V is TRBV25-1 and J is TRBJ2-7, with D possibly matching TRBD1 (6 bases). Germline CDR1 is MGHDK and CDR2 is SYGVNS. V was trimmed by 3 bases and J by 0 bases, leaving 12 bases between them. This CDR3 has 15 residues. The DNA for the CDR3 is TGTGCCAGCAGTGACCTACGGGACAACTCCTACGAGCAGTACTTC. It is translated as CASSDLRDNSYEQYF.

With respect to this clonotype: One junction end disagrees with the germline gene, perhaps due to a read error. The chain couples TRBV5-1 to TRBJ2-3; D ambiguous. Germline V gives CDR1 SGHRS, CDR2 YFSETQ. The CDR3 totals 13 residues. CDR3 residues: CASSLDLTDTQYF. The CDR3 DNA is TGTGCCAGCAGCCTGGACCTCACAGATACGCAGTATTTT. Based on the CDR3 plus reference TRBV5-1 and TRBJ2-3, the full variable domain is KAGVTQTPRYLIKTRGQQVTLSCSPISGHRSVSWYQQTPGQGLQFLFEYFSETQRNKGNFPGRFSGRQFSNSRSEMNVSTLELGDSALYLCASSLDLTDTQYFGPGTRLTVL.

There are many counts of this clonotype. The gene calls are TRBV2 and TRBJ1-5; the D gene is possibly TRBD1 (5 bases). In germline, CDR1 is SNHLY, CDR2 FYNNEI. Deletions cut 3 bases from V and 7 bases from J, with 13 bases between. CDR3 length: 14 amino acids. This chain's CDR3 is CASSDGGARQPQHF. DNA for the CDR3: TGTGCCAGCAGTGACGGAGGGGCGAGGCAGCCCCAGCATTTT.

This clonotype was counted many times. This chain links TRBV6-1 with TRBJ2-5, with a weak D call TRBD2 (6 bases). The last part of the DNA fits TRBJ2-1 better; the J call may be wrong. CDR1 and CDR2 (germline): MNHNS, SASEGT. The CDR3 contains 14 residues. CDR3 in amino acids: CASTPGGAHNEQFF. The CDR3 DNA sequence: TGTGCCAGCACCCCAGGAGGGGCACACAATGAGCAGTTCTTC.

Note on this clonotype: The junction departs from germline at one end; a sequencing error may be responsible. CDR3 sequence reads: CACSLGLAGGETQYF. CDR3 DNA: TGCGCCTGCAGCCTCGGTCTAGCGGGAGGGGAGACCCAGTACTTC. The chain has TRBV5-1 and TRBJ2-5; 12 nucleotides match TRBD2. There are 15 residues in the CDR3. Germline V gives CDR1 SGHRS, CDR2 YFSETQ.

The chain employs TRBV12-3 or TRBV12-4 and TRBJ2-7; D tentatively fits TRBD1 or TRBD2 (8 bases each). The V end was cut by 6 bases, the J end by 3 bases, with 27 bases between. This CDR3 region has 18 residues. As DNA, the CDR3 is TGTGCCAGCAGCGGGACAGGAGACCCTAGCGGGCTCAACTACGAGCAGTACTTC. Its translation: CASSGTGDPSGLNYEQYF.

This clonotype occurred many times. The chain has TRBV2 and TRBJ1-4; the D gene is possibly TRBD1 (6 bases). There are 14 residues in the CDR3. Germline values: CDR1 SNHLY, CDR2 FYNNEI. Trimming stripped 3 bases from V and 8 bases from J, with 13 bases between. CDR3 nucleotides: TGTGCCAGCAGTGATGGGGGGCATGGAGAAAAACTGTTTTTT. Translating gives CASSDGGHGEKLFF.

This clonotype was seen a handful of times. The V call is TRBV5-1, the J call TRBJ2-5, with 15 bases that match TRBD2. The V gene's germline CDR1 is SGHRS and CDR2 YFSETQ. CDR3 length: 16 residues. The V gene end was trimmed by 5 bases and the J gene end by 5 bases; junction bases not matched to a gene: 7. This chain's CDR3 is CASRMGLAGGGETQYF. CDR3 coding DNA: TGCGCCAGCAGGATGGGACTAGCGGGAGGAGGGGAGACCCAGTACTTC.

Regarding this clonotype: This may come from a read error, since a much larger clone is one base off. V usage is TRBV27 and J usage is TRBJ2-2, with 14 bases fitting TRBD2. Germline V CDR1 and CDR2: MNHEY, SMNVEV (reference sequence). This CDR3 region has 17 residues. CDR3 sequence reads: CTSSPRLAGGGTGELFF. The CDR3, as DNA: TGTACCAGCAGTCCACGACTAGCGGGAGGGGGCACCGGGGAGCTGTTTTTT.

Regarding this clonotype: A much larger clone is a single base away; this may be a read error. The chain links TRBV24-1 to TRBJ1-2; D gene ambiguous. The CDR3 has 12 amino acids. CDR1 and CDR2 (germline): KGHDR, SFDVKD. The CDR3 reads CATSDHTYGHTF. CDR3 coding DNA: TGTGCCACCAGTGATCACACGTATGGCCACACCTTC.

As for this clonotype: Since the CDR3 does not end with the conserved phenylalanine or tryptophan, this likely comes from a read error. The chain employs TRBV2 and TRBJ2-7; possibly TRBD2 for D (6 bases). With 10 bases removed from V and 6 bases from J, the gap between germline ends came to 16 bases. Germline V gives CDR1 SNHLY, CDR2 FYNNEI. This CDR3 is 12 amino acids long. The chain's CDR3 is CATDHGGGEQYL. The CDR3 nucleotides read TGTGCCACCGATCACGGGGGTGGCGAGCAGTACCTC.

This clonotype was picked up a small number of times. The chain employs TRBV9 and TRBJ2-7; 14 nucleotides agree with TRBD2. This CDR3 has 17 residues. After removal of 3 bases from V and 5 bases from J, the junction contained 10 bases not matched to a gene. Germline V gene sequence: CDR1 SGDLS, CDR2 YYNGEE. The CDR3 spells CASSEGLAGECCHEQYF. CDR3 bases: TGTGCCAGCAGCGAGGGACTAGCGGGAGAATGTTGTCACGAGCAGTACTTC.

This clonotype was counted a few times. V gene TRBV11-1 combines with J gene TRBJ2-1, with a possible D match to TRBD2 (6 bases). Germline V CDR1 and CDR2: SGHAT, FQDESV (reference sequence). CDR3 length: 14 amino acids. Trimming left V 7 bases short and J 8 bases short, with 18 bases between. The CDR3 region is CASTPQGGIDEQFF. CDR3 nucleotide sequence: TGTGCCAGCACCCCTCAAGGAGGGATAGATGAGCAGTTCTTC.

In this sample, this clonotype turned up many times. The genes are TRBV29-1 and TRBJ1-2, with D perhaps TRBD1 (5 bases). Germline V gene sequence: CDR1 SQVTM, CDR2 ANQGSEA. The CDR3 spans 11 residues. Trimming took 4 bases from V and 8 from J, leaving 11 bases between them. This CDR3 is CSVVGTEGYTF. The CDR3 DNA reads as TGCAGCGTTGTAGGGACGGAAGGCTACACCTTC. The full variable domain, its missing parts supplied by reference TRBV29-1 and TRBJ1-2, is SAVISQKPSRDICQRGTSLTIQCQVDSQVTMMFWYRQQPGQSLTLIATANQGSEATYESGFVIDKFPISRPNLTFSTLTVSNMSPEDSSIYLCSVVGTEGYTFGSGTRLTVV.

CDR3 DNA sequence: TGCAGTGCTAGAATTAGCGGGCTATCCTACGAGCAGTACTTC. The encoded protein is CSARISGLSYEQYF. The chain couples TRBV20-1 to TRBJ2-7; 7 nucleotides line up with TRBD2. Trimming at V came to 2 bases and at J to 1 base, leaving 5 bases not matched to a gene. This CDR3 region has 14 residues. Germline V gene sequence: CDR1 DFQATT, CDR2 SNEGSKA (reference sequence).

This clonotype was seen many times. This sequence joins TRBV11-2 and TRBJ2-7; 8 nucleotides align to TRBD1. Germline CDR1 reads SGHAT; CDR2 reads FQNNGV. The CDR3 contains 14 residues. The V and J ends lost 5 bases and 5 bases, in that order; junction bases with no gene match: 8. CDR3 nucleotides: TGTGCCAGCAGCCAAGACAGGGGTAGGGACGAGCAGTACTTC. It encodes CASSQDRGRDEQYF.

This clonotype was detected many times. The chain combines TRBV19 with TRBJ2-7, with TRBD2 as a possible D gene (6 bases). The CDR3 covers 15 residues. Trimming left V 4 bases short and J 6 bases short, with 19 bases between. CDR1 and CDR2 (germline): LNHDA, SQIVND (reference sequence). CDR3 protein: CASSKLALRSFEQYF. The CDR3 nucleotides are TGTGCCAGTAGTAAACTAGCTTTGAGAAGTTTCGAGCAGTACTTC.

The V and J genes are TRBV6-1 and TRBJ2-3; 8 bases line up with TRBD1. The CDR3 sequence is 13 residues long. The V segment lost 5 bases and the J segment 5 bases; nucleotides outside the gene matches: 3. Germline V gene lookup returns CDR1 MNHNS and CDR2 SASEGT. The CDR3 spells CASSIDRGDTQYF. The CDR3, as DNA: TGTGCCAGCAGTATCGACAGGGGAGATACGCAGTATTTT.

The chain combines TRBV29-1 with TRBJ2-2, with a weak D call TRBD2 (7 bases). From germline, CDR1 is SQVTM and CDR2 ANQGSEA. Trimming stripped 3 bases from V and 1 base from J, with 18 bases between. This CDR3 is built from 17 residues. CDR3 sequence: CSVEAFRGGENTGELFF. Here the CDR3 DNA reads TGCAGCGTTGAGGCCTTTAGGGGGGGGGAGAACACCGGGGAGCTGTTTTTT.

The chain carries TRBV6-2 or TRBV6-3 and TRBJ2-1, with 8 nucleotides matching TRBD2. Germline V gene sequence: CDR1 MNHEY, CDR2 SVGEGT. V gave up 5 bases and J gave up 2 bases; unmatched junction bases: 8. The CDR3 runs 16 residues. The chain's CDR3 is CASSVGLAHPYNEQFF. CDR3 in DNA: TGTGCCAGCAGTGTAGGACTAGCCCATCCCTACAATGAGCAGTTCTTC.

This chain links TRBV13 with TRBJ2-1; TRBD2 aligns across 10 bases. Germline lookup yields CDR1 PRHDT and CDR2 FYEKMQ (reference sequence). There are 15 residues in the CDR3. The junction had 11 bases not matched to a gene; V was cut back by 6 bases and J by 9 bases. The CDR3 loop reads CASRYNLAGVGEQFF. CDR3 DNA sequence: TGTGCCAGCAGGTACAATCTAGCGGGAGTAGGTGAGCAGTTCTTC.

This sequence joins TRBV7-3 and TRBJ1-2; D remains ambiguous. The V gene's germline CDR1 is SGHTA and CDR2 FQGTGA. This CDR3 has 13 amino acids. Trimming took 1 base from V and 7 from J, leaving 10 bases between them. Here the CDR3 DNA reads TGTGCCAGCAGCTTAAATTCAGGAGCTGGCTACACCTTC. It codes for CASSLNSGAGYTF.

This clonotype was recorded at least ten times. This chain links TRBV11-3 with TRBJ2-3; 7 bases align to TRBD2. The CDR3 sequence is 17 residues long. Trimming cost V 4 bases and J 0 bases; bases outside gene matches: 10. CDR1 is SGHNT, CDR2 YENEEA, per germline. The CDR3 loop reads CASSSVVSGGSTDTQYF. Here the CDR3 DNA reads TGTGCCAGCAGCTCCGTTGTCTCCGGGGGGAGCACAGATACGCAGTATTTT.

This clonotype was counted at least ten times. The CDR3 nucleotides read TGCAGCGCTGCGCGGGGCGGTGATCAGCCCCAGCATTTT. Translated, it gives CSAARGGDQPQHF. The gene calls are TRBV29-1 and TRBJ1-5, with D possibly being TRBD1 (5 bases). V lost 7 bases and J lost 5, with 15 bases in between. Per germline, CDR1 SQVTM and CDR2 ANQGSEA. CDR3 length: 13 residues.

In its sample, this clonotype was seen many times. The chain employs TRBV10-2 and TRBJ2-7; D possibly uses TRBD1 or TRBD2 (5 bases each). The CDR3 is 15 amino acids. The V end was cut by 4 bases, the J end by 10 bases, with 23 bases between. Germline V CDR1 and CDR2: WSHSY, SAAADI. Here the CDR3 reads CASSAYESIPGRQYF. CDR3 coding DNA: TGCGCCAGCAGTGCCTATGAGTCGATCCCGGGACGACAGTACTTC.